The rows below give T cell receptor beta chains drawn from one sample of a study of Tregs in tolerant kidney transplant recipients. For these TCRs, the target antigens are not known. Sequencing used immunoSEQ multiplex PCR; TCRdb keeps in-frame clones, though not all of them. This sample carries approximately 45,000 clones, over 95% of them seen once, and the ten largest clones take 0.37%. Input material: Tregs from blood cultured with allogeneic cells. The receptors here all came from a human donor in good health. Each CDR3 is given with its conserved first and last residue. The D gene is left open where the match is weak. Clone size appears in some rows only: once, few, many, or a class for an expanded clone.

len: 16
abundance: -
v_gene: TRBV14
d_gene: -
j_gene: TRBJ2-1
CDR3aa: CASSQGIGGFYNEQFF
CDR3nt: TGTGCCAGCAGCCAAGGGATAGGGGGGTTTTACAATGAGCAGTTCTTC

len: 14
abundance: -
v_gene: TRBV6-5
d_gene: -
j_gene: TRBJ2-5
CDR3aa: CASSYSPAWGTQYF
CDR3nt: TGTGCCAGCAGTTACTCGCCGGCTTGGGGGACCCAGTACTTC

len: 11
abundance: -
v_gene: TRBV6-5
d_gene: -
j_gene: TRBJ2-1
CDR3aa: CASTGYNEQFF
CDR3nt: TGTGCCAGCACTGGTTACAATGAGCAGTTCTTC

len: 14
abundance: -
v_gene: TRBV27
d_gene: -
j_gene: TRBJ1-5
CDR3aa: CASSYRVGNQPQHF
CDR3nt: TGTGCCAGCAGTTACCGGGTAGGAAATCAGCCCCAGCATTTT

len: 15
abundance: -
v_gene: TRBV6-5
d_gene: -
j_gene: TRBJ2-3
CDR3aa: CASSYSGGRTDTQYF
CDR3nt: TGTGCCAGCAGTTACTCCGGGGGGCGCACAGATACGCAGTATTTT

len: 11
abundance: -
v_gene: TRBV20-1
d_gene: -
j_gene: TRBJ1-1
CDR3aa: CSASRGTEAFF
CDR3nt: TGCAGTGCTTCAAGGGGAACTGAAGCTTTCTTT

len: 15
abundance: -
v_gene: TRBV5-1
d_gene: TRBD1
j_gene: TRBJ2-3
CDR3aa: CASSGGTGYTDTQYF
CDR3nt: TGCGCCAGCAGCGGGGGGACAGGGTACACAGATACGCAGTATTTT

len: 15
abundance: -
v_gene: TRBV19
d_gene: TRBD1
j_gene: TRBJ1-5
CDR3aa: CASSMGQGWVQPQHF
CDR3nt: TGTGCCAGTAGTATGGGACAGGGGTGGGTTCAGCCCCAGCATTTT

len: 14
abundance: -
v_gene: TRBV5-1
d_gene: -
j_gene: TRBJ1-1
CDR3aa: CASSVTGMNTEAFF
CDR3nt: TGCGCCAGCAGCGTCACAGGTATGAACACTGAAGCTTTCTTT

len: 15
abundance: -
v_gene: TRBV5-4
d_gene: TRBD1
j_gene: TRBJ1-2
CDR3aa: CASSTNRGGGYGYTF
CDR3nt: TGTGCCAGCAGCACCAACAGGGGTGGAGGCTATGGCTACACCTTC

len: 14
abundance: -
v_gene: TRBV6-6
d_gene: -
j_gene: TRBJ1-2
CDR3aa: CASSPGQHGYGYTF
CDR3nt: TGTGCCAGCAGCCCCGGACAGCACGGCTATGGCTACACCTTC

len: 14
abundance: -
v_gene: TRBV19
d_gene: -
j_gene: TRBJ1-2
CDR3aa: CASSSRPGVQGYTF
CDR3nt: TGTGCCAGTAGTTCTCGCCCCGGGGTGCAGGGCTACACCTTC

len: 17
abundance: once
v_gene: TRBV4-1
d_gene: -
j_gene: TRBJ1-1
CDR3aa: CASSQDKRQGTNTEAFF
CDR3nt: TGCGCCAGCAGCCAAGATAAGAGACAAGGCACGAACACTGAAGCTTTCTTT